The 13 T cell receptor beta chains given below trace back to one sample, sequenced in a study of beta chain features in type 1 diabetes. Study results and limitations: Shorter TCRB CDR3s, moderately but significantly so, marked every one of the four CD4+ subsets in Type 1 diabetes patients.

What was sequenced were expressed TCRB transcripts, since all of the isolated RNA had been reverse transcribed. The data were produced by immunoSEQ multiplex PCR, yet TCRdb's version contains in-frame clones alone and is incomplete. The sample lists roughly 150,000 clones; under 9.5% were seen once. These receptors' targets are unknown. Sequencing input: central memory CD4+ T cells from blood. The receptors originated from a man in his late teens or twenties with type 1 diabetes.

This clone came up a few times. The V call is TRBV5-6, the J call TRBJ2-1; 10 bases match TRBD2. Losses at the gene ends were 1 base for V and 6 bases for J; bases not matched to a gene: 10. The CDR3 runs 17 residues. Germline V gene sequence: CDR1 SGHDT, CDR2 YYEEEE. DNA for the CDR3: TGTGCCAGCAGCTTGTCGTCCGGGCTAGCGGGGGCCAATGAGCAGTTCTTC. Its translation is CASSLSSGLAGANEQFF.

There are a few counts of this clone. The genes are TRBV28 and TRBJ1-5; 8 bases line up with TRBD1. V was pared by 7 bases and J by 1 base, with 6 bases of the junction left unmatched. The germline V gene has CDR1 MDHEN and CDR2 SYDVKM. The CDR3 has 15 amino acids. The CDR3 spells CASTPGGASNQPQHF. The CDR3 nucleotides are TGTGCCAGCACCCCAGGGGGCGCGAGCAATCAGCCCCAGCATTTT. Using reference TRBV28 and TRBJ1-5 for the parts outside the CDR3, the full variable domain is DVKVTQSSRYLVKRTGEKVFLECVQDMDHENMFWYRQDPGLGLRLIYFSYDVKMKEKGDIPEGYSVSREKKERFSLILESASTNQTSMYLCASTPGGASNQPQHFGDGTRLSIL.

This clone has ten or more counts. The chain uses TRBV7-9 and TRBJ2-5; TRBD1 is a possible D gene (6 bases). With 4 bases removed from V and 2 bases from J, the gap between germline ends came to 8 bases. The V gene's germline CDR1 is SEHNR and CDR2 FQNEAQ (reference sequence). This CDR3 region has 13 residues. CDR3 residues: CASSSRGQETQYF. In DNA form, the CDR3 reads TGTGCCAGCAGCTCCAGGGGACAAGAGACCCAGTACTTC.

This clone was recorded a few times. The rearrangement uses TRBV7-2 and TRBJ1-5, with 7 bases lining up with TRBD1. V lost 3 bases to trimming and J lost 5 bases; unmatched junction nucleotides: 1. CDR1 and CDR2 from the germline V gene are SGHTA and FQGNSA. CDR3 length: 13 residues. DNA for the CDR3: TGTGCCAGCAGCTTCGACAGGGATCAGCCCCAGCATTTT. Translated, it gives CASSFDRDQPQHF.

The CDR3 nucleotides read TGTGCCAGCAGCTCGCGGGACAGTAGATCGAGGACAGATACGCAGTATTTT. It encodes CASSSRDSRSRTDTQYF. The V and J genes are TRBV7-9 and TRBJ2-3, with D tentatively TRBD1 (7 bases). CDR3 length: 17 amino acids. The V gene's germline CDR1 is SEHNR and CDR2 FQNEAQ (reference sequence). Trimming pared 4 bases from V and 3 bases from J, leaving 20 bases between.

This clone has at least ten counts. The J gene is TRBJ2-3, the V gene TRBV28, with D hard to call. Germline V gene data show CDR1 as MDHEN and CDR2 as SYDVKM. The V end lost 8 bases, the J end lost 0 bases, and 9 bases lay between the germline ends. The CDR3 consists of 13 residues. In DNA form, the CDR3 reads TGTGCCAGCGGCCTGTATAGCACAGATACGCAGTATTTT. Residues: CASGLYSTDTQYF.

The V and J genes are TRBV6-5 and TRBJ1-1, with 9 positions matching TRBD1. Germline V gives CDR1 MNHEY, CDR2 SVGAGI. CDR3 size: 14 residues. Germline trimming cut 7 bases from V and 11 bases from J; bases unmatched to any gene: 14. Here the CDR3 reads CASTNDRGSVRAFF. In nucleotides, the CDR3 is TGTGCCAGCACCAACGACAGGGGGTCAGTTCGGGCTTTCTTT.

This clone was seen a few times. CDR3 bases: TGTGCCAGTAGTATTAATTTCTGGAACACTGAAGCTTTCTTT. As protein: CASSINFWNTEAFF. The V call is TRBV19, the J call TRBJ1-1; D gene unclear. The CDR3 totals 14 residues. Deletions cut 3 bases from V and 1 base from J, with 9 bases between. Germline V gene data show CDR1 as LNHDA and CDR2 as SQIVND (reference sequence).

The CDR3 reads CASSVAAGFHIQYF. Here the CDR3 DNA reads TGTGCCAGCAGCGTAGCGGCAGGGTTTCACATTCAGTACTTC. The chain carries TRBV9 and TRBJ2-4; tentatively, D is TRBD1 (5 bases). This CDR3 comprises 14 residues. Germline loops: CDR1 SGDLS, CDR2 YYNGEE. V shed 0 bases and J shed 8 bases, with 12 bases lying between them.

This clone has only a few counts. CDR3 region: CASSFLGLAVQETQYF. DNA for the CDR3: TGTGCCAGCAGCTTCCTAGGACTAGCGGTTCAAGAGACCCAGTACTTC. The chain recombines TRBV13 with TRBJ2-5, with 10 bases lining up with TRBD2. Losses at the gene ends were 3 bases for V and 2 bases for J; bases not matched to a gene: 6. Germline V gene sequence: CDR1 PRHDT, CDR2 FYEKMQ (reference sequence). CDR3 length: 16 residues.

The chain employs TRBV18 and TRBJ2-3; 13 bases are shared with TRBD2. The CDR3 spans 17 residues. Germline values: CDR1 KGHSH, CDR2 LQKENI. Trimming removed 3 bases from V and 4 bases from J; junction bases left unmatched: 7. CDR3 nucleotide sequence: TGTGCCAGCTCACCCAGGACTAGCGGGAGCCTTCCAGATACGCAGTATTTT. This sequence encodes CASSPRTSGSLPDTQYF.

The J gene is TRBJ2-5, the V gene TRBV7-2, with 13 positions matching TRBD2. Trimming took 3 bases from V and 2 from J; bases not matched to a gene: 0. Germline loops: CDR1 SGHTA, CDR2 FQGNSA. The CDR3 has 15 amino acids. The CDR3 nucleotides read TGTGCCAGCAGCTTGGGACTAGCGGGGCAAGAGACCCAGTACTTC. Protein product: CASSLGLAGQETQYF.

This clone was found a few times. The DNA for the CDR3 is TGCGCCAGCAGCCTAGACAGGCGGAACACTGAAGCTTTCTTT. Its translation: CASSLDRRNTEAFF. J is TRBJ1-1 and V is TRBV4-3; D perhaps matches TRBD1 (6 bases). Trimming removed 4 bases from V and 1 base from J, with 10 bases in between. The germline V gene has CDR1 LGHNA and CDR2 YSLEER. The CDR3 consists of 14 residues.